This T cell receptor (beta chain) is from a study of human T cells and chemical hapten exposure. Background on the study: The sensitizing agent was 2% DPC, placed on approximately 2 cm by approximately 2 cm of upper inner arm skin.

TCRdb recomputed calls from the RACE reads with MiXCR, one row per CDR3 protein. The sample lists roughly 74,000 distinct CDR3 sequences, around 30% occurring once. A word on this clonotype: The target antigen is unknown.

This sample's time point: patch test 1, 2 weeks after DPC sensitization. Indicated treatment: therapeutic diphenylcyclopropenone sensitization with weekly scalp DPC. Study-wide findings and caveats: Compared with pre-sensitization or healthy control sets, expanded TCRs clustered more. Every donor had alopecia, and their immune response may therefore differ from healthy people's.

Looked up from germline, CDR1 is SNHLY and CDR2 is FYNNEI. This CDR3 has 13 residues. The V segment lost 7 bases and the J segment 6 bases; nucleotides outside the gene matches: 5. The V gene is TRBV2, the J gene TRBJ1-2; 10 bases agree with TRBD1. Sample: whole blood, taken in connection with sensitization to the hapten diphenylcyclopropenone (DPC). This receptor was identified in a man aged 35-49 years with alopecia areata. Some clones in this sample may be carry-over from other donors' samples. Written as DNA, the CDR3 is TGTGCCAGCATCTGGGACAGGGGTAATGGCTACACCTTC. It specifies CASIWDRGNGYTF.